These 29 T cell receptor beta chains originate from one sample sequenced in a study of TIL therapy for anti-PD-1-resistant metastatic lung cancer. Time point in this sample: pre-treatment sample, taken before nivolumab and TIL therapy. The libraries were made with immunoSEQ v3. Profiling relied on immunoSEQ multiplex PCR, and the TCRdb table lists in-frame clones only, not all of them. The profile shows 40,000 to 60,000 clones, 79% of them singletons. The sample was blood, taken at baseline. The source of these receptors is a woman aged 30-79 years with non-small cell lung cancer.

The chain joins TRBV10-3 to TRBJ1-1; weak D call: TRBD1 (6 bases). V lost 0 bases and J lost 4, with 12 bases in between. Germline V gene data show CDR1 as ENHRY and CDR2 as SYGVKD. CDR3 size: 15 residues. As DNA, the CDR3 is TGTGCCATCAGTGAGTCTCCGGGGGCAGGCACTGAAGCTTTCTTT. Protein: CAISESPGAGTEAFF.

This chain uses TRBV9 with TRBJ1-2; D not resolved. CDR3 length equals 13 residues. V lost 0 bases and J 4 bases, leaving 7 bases between the germline ends. Germline-derived CDR1 and CDR2 are SGDLS and YYNGEE. The CDR3 nucleotides are TGTGCCAGCAGCGTAGTGGAACGCTATGGCTACACCTTC. This translates into CASSVVERYGYTF.

V and J are TRBV5-1 and TRBJ2-5; maybe TRBD1 (6 bases). The CDR3 is 13 amino acids. Deletions cut 2 bases from V and 5 bases from J, with 10 bases between. Looked up from germline, CDR1 is SGHRS and CDR2 is YFSETQ. CDR3 in DNA: TGCGCCAGCAGCTTAGGGGGTGCTGAGACCCAGTACTTC. Translating gives CASSLGGAETQYF.

The chain is built from TRBV28 and TRBJ1-2; TRBD1 agrees at 8 bases. This CDR3 is built from 14 residues. V was clipped by 4 bases and J by 6 bases; unmatched bases: 7. Germline V CDR1 and CDR2: MDHEN, SYDVKM. The CDR3, as DNA: TGTGCCAGCAGTTACCAGGGGGCACGGGATGGCTACACCTTC. Its protein product is CASSYQGARDGYTF.

J is TRBJ1-6 and V is TRBV2; 8 bases fit TRBD1. This CDR3 has 14 amino acids. V lost 4 bases and J lost 9; bases outside the gene matches: 5. Germline V gives CDR1 SNHLY, CDR2 FYNNEI. The CDR3 sequence is CASSVTDRVSPLHF. CDR3 bases: TGTGCCAGCAGTGTGACGGACAGGGTTTCACCCCTCCACTTT.

This clone was picked up one time. The chain joins TRBV6-1 to TRBJ2-1; the match to TRBD1 covers 7 bases. This CDR3 contains 19 residues. CDR1 MNHNS and CDR2 SASEGT come from the germline V gene. Losses at the gene ends were 2 bases for V and 0 bases for J; bases not matched to a gene: 13. In DNA form, the CDR3 reads TGTGCCAGCAGTGAACGGGCCCCAAACAGGGGAAGCTCCTACAATGAGCAGTTCTTC. Residues: CASSERAPNRGSSYNEQFF.

The chain recombines TRBV5-6 with TRBJ2-3, with 12 bases identical to TRBD2. Germline loops: CDR1 SGHDT, CDR2 YYEEEE. CDR3 length equals 16 residues. Trimming took 3 bases from V and 5 from J; bases not matched to a gene: 7. DNA of the CDR3: TGTGCCAGCAGCTGGAGGGGACTAGCGGGTGGAGATACGCAGTATTTT. Its protein product is CASSWRGLAGGDTQYF.

This clone was found a few times. The V gene is TRBV9, the J gene TRBJ1-1; 7 bases map to TRBD1. The junction had 9 bases not matched to a gene; V was cut back by 3 bases and J by 1 base. The CDR3 has 16 residues. The V gene's germline CDR1 is SGDLS and CDR2 YYNGEE. CDR3 DNA sequence: TGTGCCAGCAGCGGATCAGGGGGAACGTGGAACACTGAAGCTTTCTTT. Encoded protein: CASSGSGGTWNTEAFF.

This chain connects TRBV5-8 to TRBJ2-3, with a tentative D call TRBD2 (7 bases). Germline lookup yields CDR1 SGHTS and CDR2 YDEGEE. The CDR3 consists of 16 residues. The V gene lost 3 bases and the J gene lost 5 bases, with 19 bases spanning the gap. The CDR3 protein is CASSSQYRGAVDTQYF. In DNA form, the CDR3 reads TGTGCCAGCAGCTCCCAGTATCGGGGGGCCGTAGATACGCAGTATTTT.

J is TRBJ1-1 and V is TRBV28, with D unclear. V lost 5 bases and J 2 bases, leaving 12 bases between the germline ends. The germline V gene has CDR1 MDHEN and CDR2 SYDVKM. CDR3 size: 14 residues. For the CDR3, the DNA is TGTGCCAGCAGTCCCCCGGGCCCCAACACTGAAGCTTTCTTT. Translated: CASSPPGPNTEAFF.

The chain carries TRBV2 and TRBJ2-2, with D possibly TRBD1 on 7 matching bases. V was cut by 6 bases and J by 5 bases, with 19 bases left in between. This CDR3 spans 16 amino acids. From germline, CDR1 is SNHLY and CDR2 FYNNEI. The CDR3 here is CASSLTAGQITGELFF. The DNA of the CDR3 is TGTGCCAGCAGCCTAACCGCGGGACAGATAACCGGGGAGCTGTTTTTT. Full variable domain (rest looked up from reference TRBV2 and TRBJ2-2): EPEVTQTPSHQVTQMGQEVILRCVPISNHLYFYWYRQILGQKVEFLVSFYNNEISEKSEIFDDQFSVERPDGSNFTLKIRSTKLEDSAMYFCASSLTAGQITGELFFGEGSRLTVL.

CDR3 sequence: CASSRDRGRGANQPQHF. The DNA of the CDR3 is TGCGCCAGCAGCCGGGACAGGGGGCGAGGGGCCAATCAGCCCCAGCATTTT. The chain recombines TRBV23-1 with TRBJ1-5; TRBD1 matches at 12 bases. TRBV23-1 is filed as an ORF, its function uncertain. After removal of 6 bases from V and 3 bases from J, the junction contained 9 bases not matched to a gene. The CDR3 runs to 17 residues.

This clone came up a few times. The J gene is TRBJ1-2, the V gene TRBV27; 10 positions agree with TRBD1. In germline, CDR1 is MNHEY, CDR2 SMNVEV (reference sequence). The CDR3 covers 16 residues. V lost 1 base to trimming and J lost 8 bases; unmatched junction nucleotides: 10. The CDR3 bases are TGTGCCAGCAGTTTATTCCCTCCGTGGACAGGGGGAGGCTACACCTTC. Protein: CASSLFPPWTGGGYTF.

This clone has more than one count but fewer than ten. J is TRBJ1-1 and V is TRBV15, with TRBD1 identical over 9 bases. After removal of 5 bases from V and 4 bases from J, the junction contained 8 bases not matched to a gene. The CDR3 totals 15 residues. CDR1 and CDR2 from the germline V gene are LNHNV and YYDKDF (reference sequence). CDR3 DNA: TGTGCCACCAGCGCCCCCGGGACAGGGAGCACTGAAGCTTTCTTT. It encodes CATSAPGTGSTEAFF. Drawing the rest from reference TRBV15 and TRBJ1-1, the complete variable domain is DAMVIQNPRYQVTQFGKPVTLSCSQTLNHNVMYWYQQKSSQAPKLLFHYYDKDFNNEADTPDNFQSRRPNTSFCFLDIRSPGLGDTAMYLCATSAPGTGSTEAFFGQGTRLTVV.

The rearrangement joins TRBV11-2 to TRBJ2-1; D may correspond to TRBD1 or TRBD2 (5 bases each). From germline, CDR1 is SGHAT and CDR2 FQNNGV. CDR3 length: 14 residues. The V gene lost 5 bases and the J gene lost 8 bases, with 16 bases spanning the gap. The CDR3 sequence: CASSQGLLGHEQFF. DNA for the CDR3: TGTGCCAGCAGCCAGGGTCTACTAGGTCATGAGCAGTTCTTC.

This chain joins TRBV10-3 and TRBJ2-2; 14 bases align to TRBD2. The V and J ends lost 11 bases and 4 bases, in that order; junction bases with no gene match: 15. Germline assignment: CDR1 ENHRY and CDR2 SYGVKD. This CDR3 is 18 amino acids long. The CDR3: CASQGTGGLAGATGELFF. In DNA form, the CDR3 reads TGTGCCTCCCAGGGGACAGGGGGACTAGCGGGAGCCACCGGGGAGCTGTTTTTT.

This clone has just one count. The gene calls are TRBV6-5 and TRBJ2-7; D not certain. V lost 2 bases and J lost 1, with 6 bases in between. The CDR3 has 13 amino acids. CDR1 and CDR2 (germline): MNHEY, SVGAGI. CDR3 in DNA: TGTGCCAGCAGTTACAGGGCTTCCTACGAGCAGTACTTC. It is translated as CASSYRASYEQYF.

The chain has TRBV7-9 and TRBJ1-2, with unresolved D. Germline V gene sequence: CDR1 SEHNR, CDR2 FQNEAQ (reference sequence). The CDR3 has 16 residues. With 1 base removed from V and 4 bases from J, the gap between germline ends came to 16 bases. In DNA, the CDR3 is TGTGCCAGCAGCTTAGTAGGTTCGCGGGCGGTCTATGGCTACACCTTC. Amino acid sequence: CASSLVGSRAVYGYTF.

The chain links TRBV10-3 to TRBJ2-1; tentatively, D is TRBD2 (6 bases). This CDR3 region has 14 residues. Looked up from germline, CDR1 is ENHRY and CDR2 is SYGVKD. The V gene lost 7 bases and the J gene lost 5 bases, with 15 bases spanning the gap. CDR3 sequence (DNA): TGTGCCATCATGAAGGGACTTTCGGACAATGAGCAGTTCTTC. Protein product: CAIMKGLSDNEQFF.

The rearrangement joins TRBV6-1 to TRBJ1-6; 8 bases are a match to TRBD1. CDR1 is MNHNS and CDR2 is SASEGT in the germline V gene. The CDR3 covers 14 residues. The trim removed 8 bases at V and 7 bases at J, leaving 7 bases unmatched. CDR3 DNA: TGTGCCAGCCTCCAGGGGGCCCTAAATTCACCCCTCCACTTT. Translating gives CASLQGALNSPLHF.

The chain uses TRBV11-2 and TRBJ1-2; D not resolved. This CDR3 is built from 14 residues. Germline V CDR1 and CDR2: SGHAT, FQNNGV. The V and J ends lost 1 base and 4 bases respectively, with 10 bases between them. CDR3 DNA: TGTGCCAGCAGCTTAGGGGCGCGGGTCTATGGCTACACCTTC. It is translated as CASSLGARVYGYTF.

The chain uses TRBV13 and TRBJ2-2; D is undetermined. Per germline, CDR1 PRHDT and CDR2 FYEKMQ (reference sequence). The CDR3 sequence is 15 residues long. Trimming removed 5 bases from V and 5 bases from J, with 15 bases in between. The CDR3 loop reads CASSNRAGLTGELFF. CDR3 DNA: TGTGCCAGCAGCAACCGGGCCGGTTTGACCGGGGAGCTGTTTTTT.

The V call is TRBV4-1, the J call TRBJ2-7; D ambiguous. The CDR3 contains 13 residues. V dropped 3 bases and J dropped 2 bases, with 8 bases sitting between them. Germline V lookup: CDR1 MGHRA, CDR2 YSYEKL. The CDR3 spells CASSQIVTYEQYF. The CDR3 coding sequence is TGCGCCAGCAGCCAGATAGTAACCTACGAGCAGTACTTC.

V gene TRBV10-1 combines with J gene TRBJ2-7, with 9 bases identical to TRBD2. The CDR3 runs 15 residues. V trimming: 0 bases; J trimming: 2 bases; junction bases outside the gene matches: 2. Per germline, CDR1 WNHNN and CDR2 SYGVQD (reference sequence). This CDR3 is CASSESLAGPYEQYF. CDR3 nucleotide sequence: TGCGCCAGCAGTGAGTCCCTAGCGGGGCCCTACGAGCAGTACTTC.

The rearrangement joins TRBV5-4 to TRBJ2-7; D is unresolved. The CDR3 consists of 15 residues. The germline V gene has CDR1 SGHNT and CDR2 YYREEE (reference sequence). V lost 2 bases and J lost 6, with 18 bases in between. CDR3 loop: CASSFVGFDIGEQYF. The CDR3 bases are TGTGCCAGCAGCTTTGTAGGGTTCGATATCGGCGAGCAGTACTTC.

The gene calls are TRBV11-2 and TRBJ1-2; no reliable D call. Germline loops: CDR1 SGHAT, CDR2 FQNNGV. Trimming cost V 4 bases and J 8 bases, with 17 bases left between them. CDR3 size: 14 residues. Here the CDR3 DNA reads TGTGCCAGCAGCTCTGTTACCGGGTATTGGGGCTACACCTTC. This codes for CASSSVTGYWGYTF.

The chain has TRBV11-2 and TRBJ2-3; 8 bases are shared with TRBD1. Germline CDR1 and CDR2: SGHAT and FQNNGV. The CDR3 is made up of 15 amino acids. J lost 3 bases, V lost 2 bases, and 4 bases had no gene match. The CDR3 DNA follows: TGTGCCAGCAGCTTAAGACAGGGGAGGACAGATACGCAGTATTTT. Encoded protein: CASSLRQGRTDTQYF.

This sequence joins TRBV4-3 and TRBJ1-1; D is undetermined. Trimming pared 1 base from V and 1 base from J, leaving 10 bases between. The germline V gene encodes CDR1 LGHNA and CDR2 YSLEER. The CDR3 consists of 15 residues. CDR3 sequence (DNA): TGCGCCAGCAGCCAAGTTCCGCAGCCGAACACTGAAGCTTTCTTT. It translates to CASSQVPQPNTEAFF.

The rearrangement joins TRBV7-9 to TRBJ2-1; 8 bases align to TRBD2. The CDR3 spans 14 residues. V dropped 4 bases and J dropped 9; count of bases not matched to a gene: 8. The germline CDR1 and CDR2 sequences are SEHNR and FQNEAQ (reference sequence). The CDR3 region is CASSSGGVVAEQFF. CDR3 DNA: TGTGCCAGCAGCTCCGGGGGGGTCGTGGCTGAGCAGTTCTTC.